Below are 26 T cell receptor beta chains sequenced from a single sample in a study of CD8+ T cells in alopecia areata. Sequencing used cDNA as its template, made by extracting RNA and reverse transcribing it. Sequenced by immunoSEQ multiplex PCR; TCRdb stores in-frame clones only, minus some. The sample lists more than 95,000 clones, about 40% occurring once. Sequencing input: CD4+ T cells sorted from blood. These receptors all come from a human donor with alopecia areata.

The chain uses TRBV5-1 and TRBJ2-5; possibly TRBD1 or TRBD2 for D (5 bases each). Germline CDR1 and CDR2: SGHRS and YFSETQ. CDR3 size: 14 residues. V dropped 6 bases and J dropped 2 bases, with 14 bases sitting between them. CDR3 residues: CASNTGPTQETQYF. The CDR3 region has the DNA TGCGCCAGCAATACGGGACCGACACAAGAGACCCAGTACTTC.

This clone was detected ten times or more. V gene TRBV5-1 combines with J gene TRBJ2-5; D is uncertain. Deletions cut 4 bases from V and 2 bases from J, with 3 bases between. The V gene's germline CDR1 is SGHRS and CDR2 YFSETQ. The CDR3 runs 11 residues. As DNA, the CDR3 is TGCGCCAGCAGCCAGCAAGAGACCCAGTACTTC. Translating it yields CASSQQETQYF.

Comment on this clone: Its ends do not fully match the called genes, so a read error is possible. The chain joins TRBV29-1 to TRBJ2-5; D ambiguous. This CDR3 comprises 14 residues. Germline CDR1 reads SQVTM; CDR2 reads ANQGSEA. CDR3 residues: CSVEKPPDQETQYF. CDR3 DNA: TGCAGCGTTGAAAAACCACCGGACCAGGAGACCCAGTACTTC.

The chain recombines TRBV7-9 with TRBJ2-2, with no clear D. This CDR3 comprises 17 residues. V was clipped by 6 bases and J by 6 bases, with 23 bases between them. Germline CDR1 reads SEHNR; CDR2 reads FQNEAQ (reference sequence). CDR3 sequence (DNA): TGTGCCAGCAGGGCCCTGGGCCCGGACCACTTTGCCGGGGAGCTGTTTTTT. This translates into CASRALGPDHFAGELFF. The full variable domain, rest sourced from reference TRBV7-9 and TRBJ2-2, is DTGVSQNPRHKITKRGQNVTFRCDPISEHNRLYWYRQTLGQGPEFLTYFQNEAQLEKSRLLSDRFSAERPKGSFSTLEIQRTEQGDSAMYLCASRALGPDHFAGELFFGEGSRLTVL.

This clone was detected a few times. The V gene is TRBV28, the J gene TRBJ2-5; possibly TRBD1 for D (5 bases). Germline V gene lookup returns CDR1 MDHEN and CDR2 SYDVKM. V lost 3 bases and J lost 5, with 10 bases in between. The CDR3 loop spans 13 amino acids. The CDR3 loop is CASSFPGLETQYF. Here the CDR3 DNA reads TGTGCCAGCAGTTTTCCAGGGCTTGAGACCCAGTACTTC.

This clone was recorded many times. The chain joins TRBV14 to TRBJ1-5; D is undetermined. Germline loops: CDR1 SGHDN, CDR2 FVKESK. CDR3 length: 16 amino acids. Trimming removed 3 bases at V and 2 bases at J, with 14 bases between. CDR3 sequence (DNA): TGTGCCAGCAGCCATGAACGACCTGAGGGCAATCAGCCCCAGCATTTT. It translates to CASSHERPEGNQPQHF.

This clone was recorded a few times. This rearrangement joins TRBV18 to TRBJ1-2, with D possibly being TRBD1 (5 bases). Germline V gene sequence: CDR1 KGHSH, CDR2 LQKENI. This CDR3 region has 12 residues. V lost 3 bases and J lost 5, with 7 bases in between. The CDR3 is CASSPTEYGYTF. CDR3 in DNA: TGTGCCAGCTCACCGACAGAGTATGGCTACACCTTC.

This clone was counted a few times. J is TRBJ1-5 and V is TRBV7-9; D unresolved. The CDR3 has 13 residues. V was shortened by 5 bases and J by 6 bases, with 11 bases between the two germline ends. Germline values: CDR1 SEHNR, CDR2 FQNEAQ (reference sequence). In DNA, the CDR3 is TGTGCCAGCAGCCACGAATCCGGTCAGCCCCAGCATTTT. Protein: CASSHESGQPQHF.

Only a few counts were recorded for this clone. The CDR3 DNA is TGCAGCGCCCTACAGGGGACTGGTAAAGAGACCCAGTACTTC. It specifies CSALQGTGKETQYF. This rearrangement joins TRBV29-1 to TRBJ2-5; possible D gene TRBD1, 7 bases. The CDR3 sequence is 14 residues long. V shed 7 bases and J shed 3 bases, with 18 bases lying between them. CDR1 and CDR2 from the germline V gene are SQVTM and ANQGSEA.

V usage is TRBV30 and J usage is TRBJ2-3, with 8 bases aligning to TRBD2. The CDR3 spans 13 residues. Germline V gene lookup returns CDR1 GTSNPN and CDR2 SVGIG (reference sequence). V lost 3 bases and J lost 1; bases outside the gene matches: 0. The CDR3 DNA sequence: TGTGCCTGGAGGCGGGGGGGCACAGATACGCAGTATTTT. It translates to CAWRRGGTDTQYF.

This chain joins TRBV5-4 and TRBJ2-5; TRBD2 is a possible D gene (6 bases). This CDR3 is 17 amino acids long. Germline CDR1 is SGHNT and CDR2 is YYREEE (reference sequence). Trimming removed 0 bases at V and 2 bases at J, with 17 bases between. Here the CDR3 DNA reads TGTGCCAGCAGCTTGGATAGCGGAAACCTTTTACAAGAGACCCAGTACTTC. Amino acids: CASSLDSGNLLQETQYF.

This clone was picked up a small number of times. The chain has TRBV11-2 and TRBJ2-5; D tentatively reads TRBD1 or TRBD2 (5 bases each). Germline assignment: CDR1 SGHAT and CDR2 FQNNGV. This CDR3 is 14 amino acids long. V was pared by 4 bases and J by 2 bases, with 11 bases between. CDR3 region: CASSSGAFQETQYF. CDR3 bases: TGTGCCAGCAGCTCCGGGGCCTTTCAAGAGACCCAGTACTTC.

There are a few counts of this clone. At one end, the junction sequence differs from germline, possibly due to a read error. The V call is TRBV4-3, the J call TRBJ1-4, with unresolved D. CDR3 length: 14 amino acids. Looked up from germline, CDR1 is LGHNA and CDR2 is YSLEER. The CDR3 loop is CASSQGQGNEKLFF. In nucleotides, the CDR3 is TGCGCCAGCAGTCAAGGGCAAGGGAATGAAAAACTGTTTTTT.

Judged by abundance, this clone is medium-sized. The chain recombines TRBV7-9 with TRBJ2-1; TRBD1 or TRBD2 may be the D gene (5 bases each). The CDR3 runs to 15 residues. Germline CDR1 is SEHNR and CDR2 is FQNEAQ (reference sequence). V was cut by 4 bases and J by 8 bases, with 18 bases left in between. CDR3 residues: CASSWGNRFRDEQFF. The CDR3 DNA follows: TGTGCCAGCAGCTGGGGGAACCGATTTCGCGATGAGCAGTTCTTC.

This clone was counted only a few times. V usage is TRBV29-1 and J usage is TRBJ1-2, with TRBD1 as a possible D gene (6 bases). V lost 2 bases to trimming and J lost 8 bases, with 15 bases between them. The CDR3 length is 13 residues. Germline V gene lookup returns CDR1 SQVTM and CDR2 ANQGSEA. CDR3 sequence (DNA): TGCAGCGTTGAACCCAGGGGTTCGGAAGGCTACACCTTC. Its translation: CSVEPRGSEGYTF.

CDR3 DNA sequence: TGTGCCAGCAGCCAAAGGGGATTAAGGTCCTACGAGCAGTACTTC. This codes for CASSQRGLRSYEQYF. This chain joins TRBV14 and TRBJ2-7; TRBD1 might be the D (5 bases). CDR3 length equals 15 residues. Germline CDR1 reads SGHDN; CDR2 reads FVKESK. V gave up 2 bases and J gave up 1 base, with 12 bases separating them.

This clone has a single count. This chain links TRBV19 with TRBJ2-5; D ambiguous. Germline CDR1 is LNHDA and CDR2 is SQIVND (reference sequence). V lost 11 bases and J lost 2, with 12 bases in between. The CDR3 is 12 residues long. As DNA, the CDR3 is TGTGCCTCATCGGTCCGGCAAGAGACCCAGTACTTC. Protein: CASSVRQETQYF. Variable domain in full (rest from reference TRBV19 and TRBJ2-5): DGGITQSPKYLFRKEGQNVTLSCEQNLNHDAMYWYRQDPGQGLRLIYYSQIVNDFQKGDIAEGYSVSREKKESFPLTVTSAQKNPTAFYLCASSVRQETQYFGPGTRLLVL.

The chain joins TRBV30 to TRBJ2-7, with D hard to call. Trimming stripped 2 bases from V and 6 bases from J, with 8 bases between. The CDR3 is made up of 11 amino acids. In germline, CDR1 is GTSNPN, CDR2 SVGIG (reference sequence). This chain's CDR3 is CAWSKGGEQYF. As DNA, the CDR3 is TGTGCCTGGAGTAAGGGTGGCGAGCAGTACTTC.

The J gene is TRBJ2-5, the V gene TRBV14; a possible D gene is TRBD1 (7 bases). V gave up 4 bases and J gave up 2 bases, with 14 bases separating them. The CDR3 totals 15 residues. Germline values: CDR1 SGHDN, CDR2 FVKESK. For the CDR3, the DNA is TGTGCCAGCAGCCGCCTGCGGGGACAGCAAGAGACCCAGTACTTC. It specifies CASSRLRGQQETQYF.

This clone was seen a few times. This chain joins TRBV6-6 and TRBJ2-7; TRBD1 agrees at 8 bases. J gave up 5 bases and V 2 bases, and 8 bases lay outside the gene matches. The CDR3 is made up of 15 amino acids. Germline-derived CDR1 and CDR2 are MNHNY and SVGAGI (reference sequence). The CDR3 is CASSYQGQGWDEQYF. The DNA for the CDR3 is TGTGCCAGCAGTTACCAAGGACAGGGTTGGGACGAGCAGTACTTC.

The gene calls are TRBV7-9 and TRBJ2-7; a possible D gene is TRBD1 (6 bases). There are 13 residues in the CDR3. The germline V gene encodes CDR1 SEHNR and CDR2 FQNEAQ (reference sequence). V was trimmed by 4 bases and J by 6 bases, leaving 13 bases between them. The CDR3 sequence: CASSSIQGFEQYF. The DNA of the CDR3 is TGTGCCAGCAGCTCGATACAGGGATTCGAGCAGTACTTC.

This clone was seen only a few times. This chain joins TRBV7-2 and TRBJ2-5; the match to TRBD2 covers 10 bases. This CDR3 region has 15 residues. The V gene end was trimmed by 5 bases and the J gene end by 5 bases; junction bases not matched to a gene: 8. Per the germline V gene, CDR1 is SGHTA and CDR2 is FQGNSA. This chain's CDR3 is CASSPQRGGQETQYF. CDR3 bases: TGTGCCAGCAGCCCGCAGCGGGGGGGCCAGGAGACCCAGTACTTC. Together with reference TRBV7-2 and TRBJ2-5, the CDR3 gives the full variable domain: GAGVSQSPSNKVTEKGKDVELRCDPISGHTALYWYRQSLGQGLEFLIYFQGNSAPDKSGLPSDRFSAERTGGSVSTLTIQRTQQEDSAVYLCASSPQRGGQETQYFGPGTRLLVL.

The DNA for the CDR3 is TGTGCCAGCAGCCTCCGGGACTCAACCATGGGGACTGAAGCTTTCTTT. It encodes CASSLRDSTMGTEAFF. The V call is TRBV9, the J call TRBJ1-1, with D possibly being TRBD1 (5 bases). The CDR3 loop spans 16 amino acids. V was shortened by 4 bases and J by 5 bases, with 21 bases between the two germline ends. The V gene's germline CDR1 is SGDLS and CDR2 YYNGEE.

J is TRBJ1-1 and V is TRBV30; the D is unclear. Germline V lookup: CDR1 GTSNPN, CDR2 SVGIG (reference sequence). The CDR3 consists of 13 residues. The V end lost 1 base, the J end lost 4 bases, and 10 bases lay between the germline ends. This CDR3 reads CAWSGRSSTEAFF. The CDR3, as DNA: TGTGCCTGGAGTGGGCGGAGTTCCACTGAAGCTTTCTTT.

The gene calls are TRBV28 and TRBJ1-2; 9 nucleotides line up with TRBD1. Per the germline V gene, CDR1 is MDHEN and CDR2 is SYDVKM. After removal of 5 bases from V and 0 bases from J, the junction contained 4 bases not matched to a gene. The CDR3 has 15 amino acids. The CDR3 DNA reads TGTGCCAGCAGTGGACAGGGGCTCCCTAACTATGGCTACACCTTC. Protein: CASSGQGLPNYGYTF.

This clone was seen more than once but under ten times. This specimen includes other DNA sequences encoding the same CDR3. The chain joins TRBV27 to TRBJ1-5; D uncertain. V was shortened by 3 bases and J by 4 bases, with 10 bases between the two germline ends. There are 14 residues in the CDR3. In germline, CDR1 is MNHEY, CDR2 SMNVEV (reference sequence). In DNA, the CDR3 is TGTGCCAGCAGTTTCCTAGGGTATAATCAGCCCCAGCATTTT. Its translation is CASSFLGYNQPQHF.